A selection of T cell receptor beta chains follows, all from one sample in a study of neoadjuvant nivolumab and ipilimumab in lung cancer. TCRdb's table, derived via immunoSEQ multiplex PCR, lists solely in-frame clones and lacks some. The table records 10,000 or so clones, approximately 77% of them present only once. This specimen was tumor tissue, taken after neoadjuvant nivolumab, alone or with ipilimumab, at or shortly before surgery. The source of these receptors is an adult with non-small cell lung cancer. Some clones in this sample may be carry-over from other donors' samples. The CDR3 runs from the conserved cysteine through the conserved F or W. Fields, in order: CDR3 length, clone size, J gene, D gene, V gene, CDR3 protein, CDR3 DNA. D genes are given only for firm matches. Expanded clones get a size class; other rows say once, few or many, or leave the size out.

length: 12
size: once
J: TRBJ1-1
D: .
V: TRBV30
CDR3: CAWRPQNSRAFF
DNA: TGTGCCTGGAGACCACAAAATTCGCGAGCTTTCTTT

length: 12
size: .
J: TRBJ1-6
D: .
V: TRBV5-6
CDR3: CASSSSIGALHF
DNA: TGTGCCAGCAGCAGTAGTATAGGTGCCCTCCACTTT

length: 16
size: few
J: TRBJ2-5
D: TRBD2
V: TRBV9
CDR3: CASSPLAGGPGETQYF
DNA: TGTGCCAGCAGCCCTCTGGCGGGGGGGCCGGGGGAGACCCAGTACTTC

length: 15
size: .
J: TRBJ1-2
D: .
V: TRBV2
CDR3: CASSDFQLRSEGYTF
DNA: TGTGCCAGCAGTGACTTCCAGCTTCGGTCGGAAGGCTACACCTTC

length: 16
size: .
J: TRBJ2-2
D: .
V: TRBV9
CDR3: CASSPPSLPNTGELFF
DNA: TGTGCCAGCAGCCCCCCCAGTTTACCGAACACCGGGGAGCTGTTTTTT

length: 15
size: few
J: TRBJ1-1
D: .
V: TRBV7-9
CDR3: CASSNGRYMNTEAFF
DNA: TGTGCCAGCAGCAACGGACGGTATATGAACACTGAAGCTTTCTTT

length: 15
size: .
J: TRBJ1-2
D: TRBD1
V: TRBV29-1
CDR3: CSVSGTGGLSSGYTF
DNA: TGCAGCGTTTCCGGGACAGGGGGCCTTTCGTCTGGCTACACCTTC

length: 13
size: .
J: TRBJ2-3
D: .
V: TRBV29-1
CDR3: CSVAGGATDTQYF
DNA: TGCAGCGTGGCAGGGGGGGCCACAGATACGCAGTATTTT

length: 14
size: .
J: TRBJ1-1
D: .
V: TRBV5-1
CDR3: CASSSGQMNTEAFF
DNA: TGCGCCAGCAGCTCCGGACAGATGAACACTGAAGCTTTCTTT

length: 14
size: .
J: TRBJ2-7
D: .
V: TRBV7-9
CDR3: CASSYPQTVYEQYF
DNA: TGTGCCAGCAGCTACCCCCAAACCGTCTACGAGCAGTACTTC

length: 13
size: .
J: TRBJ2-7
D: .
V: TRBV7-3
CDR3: CASSLLAAGEQYF
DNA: TGTGCCAGCAGCTTATTGGCGGCGGGCGAGCAGTACTTC

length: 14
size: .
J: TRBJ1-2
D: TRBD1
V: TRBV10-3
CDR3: CAISRTGGDYGYTF
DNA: TGTGCCATCAGTCGGACAGGGGGGGACTATGGCTACACCTTC

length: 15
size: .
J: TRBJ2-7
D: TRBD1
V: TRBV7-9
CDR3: CASSLAGTGTYEQYF
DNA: TGTGCCAGCAGCTTAGCAGGGACAGGTACCTACGAGCAGTACTTC

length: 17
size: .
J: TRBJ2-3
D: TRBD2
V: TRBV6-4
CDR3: CASSELPAGGNTDTQYF
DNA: TGTGCCAGCAGTGAGCTTCCAGCGGGGGGAAACACAGATACGCAGTATTTT

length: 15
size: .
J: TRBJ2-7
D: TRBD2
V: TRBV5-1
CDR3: CASPGGVVAPYEQYF
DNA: TGCGCCAGCCCCGGGGGGGTGGTAGCGCCCTACGAGCAGTACTTC

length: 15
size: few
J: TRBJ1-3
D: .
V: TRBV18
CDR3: CASSPTTEVGNTIYF
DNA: TGTGCCAGCTCACCCACCACGGAAGTTGGAAACACCATATATTTT

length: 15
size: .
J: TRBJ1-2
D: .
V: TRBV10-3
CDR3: CAISEPSGSGYGYTF
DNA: TGTGCCATCAGTGAGCCGTCCGGTTCGGGATATGGCTACACCTTC

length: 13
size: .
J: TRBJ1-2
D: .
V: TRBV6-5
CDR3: CASSIRALYGYTF
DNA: TGTGCCAGCAGCATCCGGGCCCTCTATGGCTACACCTTC